This T cell receptor beta chain stems from a study of cytomegalovirus exposure and HLA in healthy donors. Germline V CDR1 and CDR2: MNHNS, SASEGT. V was pared by 4 bases and J by 3 bases, with 18 bases between. This CDR3 spans 16 amino acids. Overall study findings and caveats: Later analysis showed TCR association rates varying by HLA locus, highest for DRB1 and lowest for HLA-C. Reports showed the classifier diagnosing cytomegalovirus status with high specificity and sensitivity.

Primers for the PCR totalled 60 Vbeta and 13 Jbeta. Sequenced by immunoSEQ multiplex PCR; TCRdb stores in-frame clones only, minus some. Of around 100,000 clones in the sample, 55% to 65% are singletons; the top ten hold 3.5% to 4%. Of note for this clone: Its specificity is unknown.

The rearrangement uses TRBV6-1 and TRBJ1-2, with D maybe TRBD1 (6 bases). The sequenced material came from PBMCs. This TCR was sampled from a man aged 30-40 years in good health and CMV-seropositive. CDR3 residues: CASSGAGGANDYGYTF. Written as DNA, the CDR3 is TGTGCCAGCAGTGGGGCCGGGGGGGCGAACGACTATGGCTACACCTTC.